These 31 T cell receptor beta chains were all obtained from the same sample, sequenced in a study of T cell responses to AZD1222 COVID-19 vaccine. Measured with immunoSEQ multiplex PCR; TCRdb has only the in-frame clones, and not every one. The data show around 140,000 clones, with around 90% seen just once and about 5.4% held by the top ten. Sequenced material: peripheral blood, taken 28 days after the second dose of the MenACWY control vaccine. The receptors stem from an adult who received the MenACWY meningococcal vaccine as a control.

J is TRBJ1-5 and V is TRBV7-2; 9 nucleotides line up with TRBD1. Per the germline V gene, CDR1 is SGHTA and CDR2 is FQGNSA. The trim removed 5 bases at V and 5 bases at J, leaving 7 bases unmatched. The CDR3 is 15 residues long. The CDR3 sequence is CASSRGQGLYQPQHF. The CDR3 DNA is TGTGCCAGCAGCCGGGGACAGGGCCTTTATCAGCCCCAGCATTTT.

The V and J genes are TRBV4-3 and TRBJ2-1; D gene ambiguous. Germline V gene data show CDR1 as LGHNA and CDR2 as YSLEER. The ends were cut back, 1 base at V and 9 bases at J, with 10 bases in the middle. The CDR3 has 13 amino acids. The DNA for the CDR3 is TGCGCCAGCAGCCAAGGGGATCTGGTTGAGCAGTTCTTC. It encodes CASSQGDLVEQFF.

J is TRBJ2-1 and V is TRBV5-1; the match to TRBD2 covers 11 bases. Trimming at V came to 4 bases and at J to 5 bases, leaving 5 bases not matched to a gene. CDR1 is SGHRS, CDR2 YFSETQ, per germline. CDR3 length: 15 residues. The CDR3 is CASSILAGADNEQFF. CDR3 bases: TGCGCCAGCAGCATACTAGCGGGGGCGGACAATGAGCAGTTCTTC.

V and J are TRBV19 and TRBJ1-3; D might be TRBD1 (5 bases). In germline, CDR1 is LNHDA, CDR2 SQIVND (reference sequence). The CDR3 length is 13 residues. Trimming pared 6 bases from V and 2 bases from J, leaving 8 bases between. The CDR3 nucleotides are TGTGCCAGTAGCCGGGACCCTGGAAACACCATATATTTT. Translated: CASSRDPGNTIYF.

CDR3 sequence (DNA): TGCGCCAGCAGCCAAGTCCAACGGATGAACACTGAAGCTTTCTTT. This translates into CASSQVQRMNTEAFF. The V call is TRBV4-3, the J call TRBJ1-1; D is ambiguous. The V end lost 1 base, the J end lost 0 bases, and 9 bases lay between the germline ends. Germline V CDR1 and CDR2: LGHNA, YSLEER. The CDR3 totals 15 residues.

The gene calls are TRBV7-2 and TRBJ2-3; possibly TRBD2 for D (6 bases). CDR1 is SGHTA, CDR2 FQGNSA, per germline. The ends were cut back, 3 bases at V and 6 bases at J, with 13 bases in the middle. The CDR3 has 14 residues. The CDR3 coding sequence is TGTGCCAGCAGCTTCGCGGGGACCTCGGATACGCAGTATTTT. As protein: CASSFAGTSDTQYF. The variable domain in full, completed from reference TRBV7-2 and TRBJ2-3, reads GAGVSQSPSNKVTEKGKDVELRCDPISGHTALYWYRQSLGQGLEFLIYFQGNSAPDKSGLPSDRFSAERTGGSVSTLTIQRTQQEDSAVYLCASSFAGTSDTQYFGPGTRLTVL.

The chain's CDR3 is CASSTDRARLYGYTF. The CDR3 DNA sequence: TGTGCCAGCAGTACTGACAGGGCACGACTCTATGGCTACACCTTC. The chain carries TRBV28 and TRBJ1-2, with 7 bases aligning to TRBD1. The trim removed 5 bases at V and 4 bases at J, leaving 10 bases unmatched. This CDR3 comprises 15 residues. CDR1 MDHEN and CDR2 SYDVKM come from the germline V gene.

This sequence joins TRBV18 and TRBJ1-1, with TRBD1 as a possible D gene (6 bases). This CDR3 region has 15 residues. With 6 bases removed from V and 1 base from J, the gap between germline ends came to 15 bases. CDR1 is KGHSH, CDR2 LQKENI, per germline. CDR3 protein: CASSPNRDWNTEAFF. CDR3 DNA: TGTGCCAGCTCCCCCAACAGGGATTGGAACACTGAAGCTTTCTTT.

This clone was found a few times. V gene TRBV28 combines with J gene TRBJ1-1, with TRBD1 as a possible D gene (5 bases). Germline CDR1 reads MDHEN; CDR2 reads SYDVKM. This CDR3 is built from 14 residues. V gave up 5 bases and J gave up 3 bases, with 13 bases separating them. Here the CDR3 reads CASSPNRYYTEAFF. The CDR3 DNA reads TGTGCCAGCAGTCCAAACAGGTACTACACTGAAGCTTTCTTT.

CDR3 in DNA: TGTGCCAGCAGTACATCCGGGACAGGGACTACCATGAGCTCCTACGAGCAGTACTTC. Protein product: CASSTSGTGTTMSSYEQYF. The chain has TRBV28 and TRBJ2-7, with 9 bases that match TRBD1. J gave up 0 bases and V 5 bases, and 17 bases lay outside the gene matches. The germline gives CDR1 MDHEN, CDR2 SYDVKM. This CDR3 comprises 19 residues.

The chain carries TRBV24-1 and TRBJ2-3; D gene unclear. CDR1 and CDR2 (germline): KGHDR, SFDVKD. The CDR3 is 14 residues long. The V end was cut by 7 bases, the J end by 5 bases, with 15 bases between. The CDR3 DNA sequence: TGTGCCACCAGCCCCCCCGAAGCACTAGATACGCAGTATTTT. Translated, it gives CATSPPEALDTQYF.

The rearrangement links TRBV6-2 or TRBV6-3 to TRBJ1-1; D unresolved. The CDR3 has 14 amino acids. The V end was cut by 1 base, the J end by 2 bases, with 8 bases between. Germline V gene lookup returns CDR1 MNHEY and CDR2 SVGEGT. CDR3 DNA: TGTGCCAGCAGTTACTGGCAGCTCAACACTGAAGCTTTCTTT. This sequence encodes CASSYWQLNTEAFF.

The rearrangement joins TRBV5-5 to TRBJ2-7; D might be TRBD1 (5 bases). The CDR3 totals 15 residues. Germline lookup yields CDR1 SGHKS and CDR2 YYEKEE (reference sequence). The ends were cut back, 0 bases at V and 0 bases at J, with 10 bases in the middle. The CDR3 spells CASSLGPGRSYEQYF. In DNA, the CDR3 is TGTGCCAGCAGCTTGGGTCCAGGGCGCTCCTACGAGCAGTACTTC.

The V call is TRBV5-1, the J call TRBJ1-1; the D is unclear. This CDR3 spans 14 amino acids. Per germline, CDR1 SGHRS and CDR2 YFSETQ. V lost 0 bases and J 1 base, leaving 7 bases between the germline ends. The CDR3 sequence: CASSLAPPNTEAFF. The CDR3 DNA reads as TGCGCCAGCAGCTTGGCTCCACCGAACACTGAAGCTTTCTTT.

The chain employs TRBV10-1 and TRBJ2-3; D may correspond to TRBD1 or TRBD2 (6 bases each). CDR1 and CDR2 (germline): WNHNN, SYGVQD (reference sequence). The V gene lost 0 bases and the J gene lost 5 bases, with 18 bases spanning the gap. This CDR3 comprises 17 residues. CDR3 in amino acids: CASSESFKGGRGDTQYF. Written as DNA, the CDR3 is TGCGCCAGCAGTGAGTCCTTTAAGGGGGGCCGAGGAGATACGCAGTATTTT.

The rearrangement uses TRBV9 and TRBJ1-2; the D gene is possibly TRBD1 (5 bases). Trimming left V 0 bases short and J 4 bases short, with 16 bases between. CDR3 size: 16 residues. From germline, CDR1 is SGDLS and CDR2 YYNGEE. This chain's CDR3 is CASSVGGGQGGYGYTF. For the CDR3, the DNA is TGTGCCAGCAGCGTAGGAGGAGGGCAGGGAGGCTATGGCTACACCTTC.

The J gene is TRBJ1-5, the V gene TRBV7-9; no clear D gene. The V gene's germline CDR1 is SEHNR and CDR2 FQNEAQ (reference sequence). The V and J ends lost 5 bases and 3 bases respectively, with 8 bases between them. This CDR3 has 13 residues. The CDR3 spells CASSLTANQPQHF. The CDR3 DNA follows: TGTGCCAGCAGCCTAACTGCCAATCAGCCCCAGCATTTT.

This clone was seen a handful of times. The chain links TRBV7-9 to TRBJ2-3, with TRBD1 as a possible D gene (6 bases). The CDR3 sequence is 15 residues long. V lost 5 bases, J lost 7 bases, and 19 bases lay in between. From germline, CDR1 is SEHNR and CDR2 FQNEAQ (reference sequence). The CDR3 bases are TGTGCCAGCAGCCGGGACACGGGAATTTTGAATACGCAGTATTTT. Translating gives CASSRDTGILNTQYF.

In its sample, this clone was seen a few times. The chain carries TRBV6-5 and TRBJ1-2; no clear D. The CDR3 runs to 13 residues. CDR1 is MNHEY, CDR2 SVGAGI, per germline. V was trimmed by 0 bases and J by 8 bases, leaving 10 bases between them. The CDR3 spells CASSYSNSKGYTF. The DNA for the CDR3 is TGTGCCAGCAGTTACTCAAACAGCAAGGGCTACACCTTC.

The chain links TRBV30 to TRBJ1-2; the D is unclear. Germline loops: CDR1 GTSNPN, CDR2 SVGIG (reference sequence). V lost 3 bases, J lost 7 bases, and 9 bases lay in between. CDR3 length: 11 residues. In nucleotides, the CDR3 is TGTGCCTGGAGGGTGGACGGTGGCTACACCTTC. Its protein is CAWRVDGGYTF.

The rearrangement joins TRBV10-3 to TRBJ1-2, with a possible D match to TRBD1 (5 bases). Trimming cost V 11 bases and J 0 bases, with 10 bases left between them. The germline V gene encodes CDR1 ENHRY and CDR2 SYGVKD. There are 12 residues in the CDR3. CDR3 nucleotides: TGTGCCGTCGGGGGGGCTAACTATGGCTACACCTTC. It specifies CAVGGANYGYTF.

The chain recombines TRBV20-1 with TRBJ2-7; TRBD1 matches at 9 bases. With V trimmed by 3 bases and J by 1 base, 4 bases remained unmatched. The CDR3 extends over 14 amino acids. Germline values: CDR1 DFQATT, CDR2 SNEGSKA (reference sequence). The CDR3 is CSASRTGVSYEQYF. The CDR3 region has the DNA TGCAGTGCTAGTAGGACAGGGGTTTCCTACGAGCAGTACTTC.

V is TRBV11-3 and J is TRBJ2-2; D is unclear. Germline lookup yields CDR1 SGHNT and CDR2 YENEEA. CDR3 size: 13 residues. V dropped 7 bases and J dropped 4 bases, with 10 bases sitting between them. DNA of the CDR3: TGTGCCAGCACCCCCAGTGGCACCGGGGAGCTGTTTTTT. Translated: CASTPSGTGELFF. The variable domain in full, completed from reference TRBV11-3 and TRBJ2-2, reads EAGVVQSPRYKIIEKKQPVAFWCNPISGHNTLYWYLQNLGQGPELLIRYENEEAVDDSQLPKDRFSAERLKGVDSTLKIQPAELGDSAVYLCASTPSGTGELFFGEGSRLTVL.

The chain is built from TRBV5-1 and TRBJ1-2, with D possibly matching TRBD1 (5 bases). With 2 bases removed from V and 7 bases from J, the gap between germline ends came to 27 bases. Germline-derived CDR1 and CDR2 are SGHRS and YFSETQ. The CDR3 loop spans 18 amino acids. The CDR3 loop is CASSFLSAPTLTASGYTF. The CDR3 nucleotides are TGCGCCAGCAGCTTCCTTTCCGCCCCTACTTTGACAGCCTCTGGCTACACCTTC. The whole variable domain, filled in from reference TRBV5-1 and TRBJ1-2, reads KAGVTQTPRYLIKTRGQQVTLSCSPISGHRSVSWYQQTPGQGLQFLFEYFSETQRNKGNFPGRFSGRQFSNSRSEMNVSTLELGDSALYLCASSFLSAPTLTASGYTFGSGTRLTVV.

The chain employs TRBV6-6 and TRBJ1-2, with no clear D. Germline V gene sequence: CDR1 MNHNY, CDR2 SVGAGI (reference sequence). The CDR3 contains 13 residues. V lost 4 bases, J lost 1 base, and 7 bases lay in between. The CDR3 sequence is CASSLDGNYGYTF. The CDR3 DNA is TGTGCCAGCAGTTTAGACGGTAACTATGGCTACACCTTC.

The J gene is TRBJ1-1, the V gene TRBV4-3, with a possible D match to TRBD1 (5 bases). The V end was cut by 0 bases, the J end by 11 bases, with 10 bases between. The germline CDR1 and CDR2 sequences are LGHNA and YSLEER. The CDR3 contains 12 residues. CDR3 sequence (DNA): TGCGCCAGCAGCCAAGATCCGGGGCGGGCTTTCTTT. Its protein product is CASSQDPGRAFF.

The chain combines TRBV19 with TRBJ2-7; the D is unclear. Germline CDR1 and CDR2: LNHDA and SQIVND (reference sequence). V was trimmed by 6 bases and J by 3 bases, leaving 15 bases between them. The CDR3 consists of 14 residues. Here the CDR3 DNA reads TGTGCCAGTAGCGCGTCGGGTTGGAACTACGAGCAGTACTTC. Encoded protein: CASSASGWNYEQYF.

In this sample, this clone turned up once. The rearrangement links TRBV28 to TRBJ2-2; D possibly matches TRBD1 or TRBD2 (5 bases each). This CDR3 has 15 amino acids. Germline V CDR1 and CDR2: MDHEN, SYDVKM. Deletions cut 6 bases from V and 1 base from J, with 12 bases between. DNA of the CDR3: TGTGCCAGCAGCCCGGGACGGAGGAACACCGGGGAGCTGTTTTTT. As protein: CASSPGRRNTGELFF.

The chain has TRBV5-4 and TRBJ1-1, with D maybe TRBD1 (5 bases). The CDR3 is 13 residues long. V was clipped by 4 bases and J by 1 base, with 8 bases between them. Germline V gene lookup returns CDR1 SGHNT and CDR2 YYREEE (reference sequence). In DNA, the CDR3 is TGTGCCAGCAGCCGCGGGACGAACACTGAAGCTTTCTTT. This translates into CASSRGTNTEAFF.

Points on this clone: This same CDR3 is encoded by further DNA sequences in the sample. The chain uses TRBV5-1 and TRBJ1-2, with unresolved D. From germline, CDR1 is SGHRS and CDR2 YFSETQ. The CDR3 consists of 14 residues. The germline V and J ends were trimmed by 0 bases and 2 bases, with 8 bases remaining between them. In DNA, the CDR3 is TGCGCCAGCAGCTTGGAGTCGGTAAACTATGGCTACACCTTC. It translates to CASSLESVNYGYTF.

The V and J genes are TRBV30 and TRBJ1-5; D remains ambiguous. Deletions cut 5 bases from V and 5 bases from J, with 16 bases between. The CDR3 spans 14 residues. Germline V CDR1 and CDR2: GTSNPN, SVGIG (reference sequence). This CDR3 is CAWSTPGLDQPQHF. CDR3 in DNA: TGTGCCTGGTCGACACCCGGTTTGGATCAGCCCCAGCATTTT. Full variable domain (outside the CDR3, taken from reference TRBV30 and TRBJ1-5): SQTIHQWPATLVQPVGSPLSLECTVEGTSNPNLYWYRQAAGRGLQLLFYSVGIGQISSEVPQNLSASRPQDRQFILSSKKLLLSDSGFYLCAWSTPGLDQPQHFGDGTRLSIL.